This record covers a single T cell receptor (beta chain). Profiling relied on immunoSEQ multiplex PCR, and the TCRdb table lists in-frame clones only, not all of them. The table shows 200,000 to 250,000 clones, with roughly four fifths occurring only once. Trimming cost V 1 base and J 8 bases, with 17 bases left between them. Per the germline V gene, CDR1 is MDHEN and CDR2 is SYDVKM. The CDR3 covers 15 residues. This sample was taken from a study of blood T cell repertoires in COVID-19. Turning to the study itself: Sites in the United States, Italy and Spain provided acute and convalescent COVID-19 samples.

Sequenced: peripheral blood. The TCR originated in a woman in her sixties or seventies with acute or convalescent COVID-19. V usage is TRBV28 and J usage is TRBJ1-2; perhaps TRBD1 as D (6 bases). The chain's CDR3 is CASSLFGAPGGGYTF. As DNA, the CDR3 is TGTGCCAGCAGTTTATTTGGCGCCCCGGGGGGCGGCTACACCTTC.